This T cell receptor beta chain was sequenced during a study of T cell responses to AZD1222 COVID-19 vaccine (dated by TCRdb to about 2021). Describing the broader study: AZD1222 recipients with second doses at about 4 weeks or about 12 weeks were pooled, because spike-specific TCR depth and breadth did not differ between schedules. Trial participants were enrolled by age into subgroups of 18-55, 56-69 and 70-plus years, and 148, 28 and 57 TCR-sequenced participants, respectively, were included in these subgroups. TCR sequencing was performed for more than 230 trial participants, of whom about 200 were given two doses of AZD1222 and approximately 26 were given two doses of MenACWY control vaccine.

CDR1 SGHRS and CDR2 YFSETQ were looked up in the germline V gene. Reading from cysteine to phenylalanine, the CDR3 counts 13 amino acids. Kept here is only the CDR3 DNA, which spans 39 bases and is read in frame from base 1. Cut back by 0 bases and 1 base, the V and J ends lie 4 bases apart. The CDR3 regions of human TCRbeta chains were subjected to immunosequencing. In the original analysis: Repertoire TCRs were checked for matches against a reference library of SARS-CoV-2-specific TCRs that had been generated using the MIRA antigen-specificity platform. Breadth meant the fraction of unique TCRs that were SARS-CoV-2-associated, whereas depth meant the fraction of total T cells that were SARS-CoV-2-associated. Using the MIRA data, each spike-specific TCR was mapped to the spike region that the TCR reacts to and placed in a CD4 or CD8 class. Log10-transformed breadth and depth values were compared by one-way ANOVA with Sidak's multiple comparisons tests. The source is immuneACCESS, and TCRdb retained only in-frame sequences with V and J called. Part of the clones is not carried over; for the studies checked, unresolved V genes explain less than half of this, and the remainder is unexplained. V, J and clone size reflect that table, while D and trimming were determined from the DNA. This sample comprises around 180,000 clones, around 88% of them detected only once. The ten largest clones represent 7.7% of the sample.

A word on this clone: What antigen it recognizes has not been identified. Per-base quality was not reported, and no clone a single base away is much larger than it.

Explained via the paper, the time point label denotes: baseline before first vaccination. Vaccinee samples were obtained from the UK trials COV001 and COV002, which included a single-blind randomized controlled phase 2/3 trial of AZD1222 (ChAdOx1 nCoV-19) in healthy adults. For TCRbeta chain sequencing, PBMC samples were collected from trial participants at day 0 and at day 28 after the second dose. The full study reports these points: Because no samples from the day 14 peak response were available, repertoires could be characterized only after the peak T cell response. The 56-69-year group was small, and its depth increase did not reach significance, likely because of low power. A significant rise in spike-specific TCR breadth and depth was observed after two AZD1222 doses relative to day 0 and relative to MenACWY recipients. Epitopes outside the regions mutated in the B.1.351 and B.1.1.7 variants were reportedly recognized by nearly half of the unique spike-specific TCRs. Vaccine-associated CD4 TCRs spanned the whole spike protein, with dominant responses in regions 160-218 and 743-854. Conclusions about previously exposed vaccinees were limited because only six or seven AZD1222 recipients were SARS-CoV-2 seropositive at baseline. Participants were mostly white British, with more females than males. The authors suggested clonal diversity may have been underestimated.

The V and J genes are TRBV5-1 and TRBJ1-2, with no confidently assigned D gene. The receptor was derived from an adult in good health. The sequences come from peripheral blood, collected on day 0 of AZD1222 vaccination. The base sequence is TGCGCCAGCAGCTTGGACAGTAACTATGGCTACACCTTC. This codes for CASSLDSNYGYTF.